The 27 T cell receptor beta chains below were found in one sample sequenced in a study of blood T cell repertoires in COVID-19. Here immunoSEQ multiplex PCR was the method, and the copy in TCRdb shows in-frame clones only, minus some. The sample contains about 130,000 clones, over 80% of which appear only once. The material sequenced was PBMCs or T cells enriched from blood (not recorded which). These receptors originate from a man aged 25 to 45 who had recovered from COVID-19.

This sequence joins TRBV27 and TRBJ2-7; 8 bases align to TRBD1. V was clipped by 6 bases and J by 6 bases; unmatched bases: 10. The CDR3 has 14 amino acids. Germline V gives CDR1 MNHEY, CDR2 SMNVEV (reference sequence). The CDR3 loop is CASSPGQVKGEQYF. The CDR3 region has the DNA TGTGCCAGCAGCCCGGGACAGGTAAAAGGCGAGCAGTACTTC.

The gene calls are TRBV21-1 and TRBJ1-1; the DNA was not used to check the table's D call, TRBD1. TRBV21-1 is listed as a pseudogene. The CDR3 contains 16 residues. The CDR3 coding sequence is TGTGCCAGCAGCAAAGATCCGGGACAGGGGATGGCTGAAGCTTTCTTT. Translation gives CASSKDPGQGMAEAFF.

V is TRBV7-9 and J is TRBJ2-3, with TRBD2 matching 12 bases. Germline lookup yields CDR1 SEHNR and CDR2 FQNEAQ (reference sequence). V was clipped by 6 bases and J by 6 bases; unmatched bases: 7. This CDR3 region has 15 residues. The CDR3 coding sequence is TGTGCCAGCAGAGCTAGCGGGGGGGCCGGCGATACGCAGTATTTT. This encodes CASRASGGAGDTQYF.

The genes are TRBV5-6 and TRBJ2-7; a possible D gene is TRBD2 (6 bases). V lost 3 bases and J 4 bases, leaving 20 bases between the germline ends. Germline CDR1 SGHDT, CDR2 YYEEEE. There are 16 residues in the CDR3. The CDR3 DNA reads TGTGCCAGCAGCTCCCAGCGGGTGGCGACTAAGTACGAGCAGTACTTC. This translates into CASSSQRVATKYEQYF.

The chain has TRBV5-4 and TRBJ2-1; 7 bases are shared with TRBD1. Trimming at V came to 4 bases and at J to 2 bases, leaving 9 bases not matched to a gene. The CDR3 is made up of 16 amino acids. The germline CDR1 and CDR2 sequences are SGHNT and YYREEE (reference sequence). The CDR3 DNA reads as TGTGCCAGCAGCCGACAGGGAGTCGATACCTACAATGAGCAGTTCTTC. It translates to CASSRQGVDTYNEQFF.

CDR3 residues: CAWSALPRDRGWNEQYF. In DNA, the CDR3 is TGTGCCTGGAGTGCCCTCCCCCGGGACAGGGGGTGGAACGAGCAGTACTTC. V is TRBV30 and J is TRBJ2-7; TRBD1 matches at 11 bases. The CDR3 covers 17 residues. V gave up 1 base and J gave up 5 bases; unmatched junction bases: 13. Germline CDR1 and CDR2: GTSNPN and SVGIG (reference sequence).

The V call is TRBV19, the J call TRBJ2-1; 12 positions match TRBD2. Trimming removed 3 bases from V and 7 bases from J; junction bases left unmatched: 1. The CDR3 has 14 residues. In germline, CDR1 is LNHDA, CDR2 SQIVND (reference sequence). The CDR3 protein is CASSMTSGGNEQFF. DNA for the CDR3: TGTGCCAGTAGTATGACTAGCGGGGGAAATGAGCAGTTCTTC.

This chain uses TRBV7-9 with TRBJ1-3; possible D gene TRBD1, 5 bases. CDR1 and CDR2 (germline): SEHNR, FQNEAQ (reference sequence). The V end was cut by 5 bases, the J end by 2 bases, with 10 bases between. This CDR3 has 14 residues. The CDR3 region has the DNA TGTGCCAGCAGCCCCCCAGGGACTGGAAACACCATATATTTT. Amino acids: CASSPPGTGNTIYF. Based on the CDR3 plus reference TRBV7-9 and TRBJ1-3, the full variable domain is DTGVSQNPRHKITKRGQNVTFRCDPISEHNRLYWYRQTLGQGPEFLTYFQNEAQLEKSRLLSDRFSAERPKGSFSTLEIQRTEQGDSAMYLCASSPPGTGNTIYFGEGSWLTVV.

The gene calls are TRBV29-1 and TRBJ1-1; 7 nucleotides agree with TRBD1. Unmatched junction bases numbered 1, after V lost 1 base and J lost 2 bases. Germline values: CDR1 SQVTM, CDR2 ANQGSEA. This CDR3 spans 13 amino acids. The CDR3 coding sequence is TGCAGCGTTGAAGGGGACAGTAACACTGAAGCTTTCTTT. Translation gives CSVEGDSNTEAFF.

The V and J genes are TRBV11-2 and TRBJ2-7; D is unresolved. Per germline, CDR1 SGHAT and CDR2 FQNNGV. The CDR3 is 13 residues long. The V end lost 1 base, the J end lost 3 bases, and 7 bases lay between the germline ends. Here the CDR3 DNA reads TGTGCCAGCAGCTTAGGATACAGCTACGAGCAGTACTTC. It encodes CASSLGYSYEQYF.

By proportion, this clone is medium-sized. The chain joins TRBV3-1 (or the pseudogene TRBV3-2) to TRBJ2-3; weak D call: TRBD1 (5 bases). Looked up from germline, CDR1 is LGHDT and CDR2 is YNNKEL (reference sequence). V lost 2 bases to trimming and J lost 3 bases, with 6 bases between them. The length of the CDR3 is 13 residues. CDR3 DNA sequence: TGTGCCAGCAGCCAACAGGGAACAGATACGCAGTATTTT. Translated, it gives CASSQQGTDTQYF.

This clone has just a few counts. V usage is TRBV10-3 and J usage is TRBJ1-1; D gene uncertain. The CDR3 totals 13 residues. Trimming left V 6 bases short and J 8 bases short, with 16 bases between. The V gene's germline CDR1 is ENHRY and CDR2 SYGVKD. The CDR3 region is CAIRAYGESEAFF. For the CDR3, the DNA is TGTGCCATCAGAGCCTATGGGGAGTCGGAAGCTTTCTTT.

The genes are TRBV7-2 and TRBJ2-2, with TRBD2 matching 10 bases. Germline V gene sequence: CDR1 SGHTA, CDR2 FQGNSA. The CDR3 spans 17 residues. The junction had 4 bases not matched to a gene; V was cut back by 2 bases and J by 1 base. Here the CDR3 DNA reads TGTGCCAGCAGCTTAACCGCTAGCGGGGGGAACACCGGGGAGCTGTTTTTT. This encodes CASSLTASGGNTGELFF. Full variable domain (remainder filled in from reference TRBV7-2 and TRBJ2-2): GAGVSQSPSNKVTEKGKDVELRCDPISGHTALYWYRQSLGQGLEFLIYFQGNSAPDKSGLPSDRFSAERTGGSVSTLTIQRTQQEDSAVYLCASSLTASGGNTGELFFGEGSRLTVL.

This clone is a singleton in its sample. The chain couples TRBV5-6 to TRBJ2-7; 7 positions agree with TRBD1. The ends lost 0 bases at V and 4 bases at J; junction bases unmatched: 7. Looked up from germline, CDR1 is SGHDT and CDR2 is YYEEEE. This CDR3 contains 15 residues. CDR3: CASSLGPGQTYEQYF. As DNA, the CDR3 is TGTGCCAGCAGCTTGGGACCGGGACAGACTTACGAGCAGTACTTC.

V and J are TRBV2 and TRBJ1-4; possible D gene TRBD1, 5 bases. CDR1 and CDR2 (germline): SNHLY, FYNNEI. The CDR3 covers 14 residues. Trimming removed 6 bases at V and 5 bases at J, with 13 bases between. The CDR3 region has the DNA TGTGCCAGCAGGAGGACACCTCAAAATGAAAAACTGTTTTTT. The encoded protein is CASRRTPQNEKLFF.

This clone was detected once. The rearrangement uses TRBV19 and TRBJ1-4; a possible D gene is TRBD1 (5 bases). There are 14 residues in the CDR3. Germline CDR1 LNHDA, CDR2 SQIVND (reference sequence). V was trimmed by 7 bases and J by 8 bases, leaving 17 bases between them. This CDR3 reads CASTSRGGVEKLFF. Here the CDR3 DNA reads TGTGCCAGTACCTCCCGAGGAGGGGTCGAAAAACTGTTTTTT.

V usage is TRBV5-6 and J usage is TRBJ1-1; D gene ambiguous. The length of the CDR3 is 13 residues. Germline-derived CDR1 and CDR2 are SGHDT and YYEEEE. Trimming removed 1 base at V and 0 bases at J, with 4 bases between. The CDR3 sequence: CASSLSVNTEAFF. The CDR3 DNA follows: TGTGCCAGCAGCTTGAGCGTGAACACTGAAGCTTTCTTT.

This chain uses TRBV30 with TRBJ1-1; a weak D match, TRBD1 (6 bases). From germline, CDR1 is GTSNPN and CDR2 SVGIG (reference sequence). This CDR3 contains 14 residues. Trimming removed 3 bases from V and 8 bases from J, with 19 bases in between. The CDR3 protein is CAWRGTGKRVEAFF. CDR3 DNA: TGTGCCTGGAGGGGAACAGGGAAACGGGTAGAAGCTTTCTTT.

The chain links TRBV7-8 to TRBJ2-6, with 7 positions matching TRBD1. This CDR3 has 18 amino acids. V was clipped by 3 bases and J by 0 bases; unmatched bases: 8. The germline V gene encodes CDR1 SGHVS and CDR2 FQNEAQ. The CDR3 region is CASSFSGQLSSGANVLTF. In DNA, the CDR3 is TGTGCCAGCAGCTTTTCGGGACAGCTTAGCTCTGGGGCCAACGTCCTGACTTTC.

The chain couples TRBV3-1 (or the pseudogene TRBV3-2) to TRBJ1-1; D is unresolved. CDR1 is LGHDT, CDR2 YNNKEL, per germline (reference sequence). The length of the CDR3 is 14 residues. Trimming left V 5 bases short and J 1 base short, with 11 bases between. This chain's CDR3 is CASSESSTNTEAFF. The CDR3 DNA reads as TGTGCCAGCAGCGAAAGTAGCACGAACACTGAAGCTTTCTTT.

The chain uses TRBV3-1 (or the pseudogene TRBV3-2) and TRBJ1-4; D is possibly TRBD1 (5 bases). With 8 bases removed from V and 7 bases from J, the gap between germline ends came to 14 bases. The CDR3 runs 13 residues. CDR1 and CDR2 (germline): LGHDT, YNNKEL (reference sequence). CDR3 nucleotide sequence: TGTGCCAGCGGCAATCCAGGGATTGAAAAACTGTTTTTT. Protein: CASGNPGIEKLFF.

CDR3 sequence reads: CASSVTGEAFF. Written as DNA, the CDR3 is TGTGCCAGCAGCGTTACAGGGGAAGCTTTCTTT. The V and J genes are TRBV4-2 and TRBJ1-1; tentative D call: TRBD1 (6 bases). CDR1 is LGHNA and CDR2 is YNFKEQ in the germline V gene. The CDR3 has 11 amino acids. Trimming took 5 bases from V and 8 from J, leaving 9 bases between them.

This chain connects TRBV12-3 or TRBV12-4 to TRBJ1-1; D possibly corresponds to TRBD1 (6 bases). The CDR3 length is 13 residues. The V end lost 6 bases, the J end lost 5 bases, and 13 bases lay between the germline ends. Here the CDR3 DNA reads TGTGCCAGCAGAGGGACACGGGGAACTGAAGCTTTCTTT. It specifies CASRGTRGTEAFF.

This chain connects TRBV6-1 to TRBJ1-2; TRBD1 matches at 7 bases. Germline lookup yields CDR1 MNHNS and CDR2 SASEGT. V shed 2 bases, J shed 4 bases, and the junction held 1 base outside the gene matches. This CDR3 is built from 13 residues. The CDR3 sequence is CASSEKGAYGYTF. DNA for the CDR3: TGTGCCAGCAGTGAAAAGGGGGCCTATGGCTACACCTTC.

This chain uses TRBV5-4 with TRBJ2-5, with 10 bases identical to TRBD2. Unmatched junction bases numbered 11, after V lost 2 bases and J lost 4 bases. The CDR3 covers 17 residues. Germline V gene lookup returns CDR1 SGHNT and CDR2 YYREEE (reference sequence). CDR3 sequence: CASSLTRSGGAIETQYF. The DNA for the CDR3 is TGTGCCAGCAGCTTAACCCGGAGCGGGGGGGCAATAGAGACCCAGTACTTC.

This sequence joins TRBV11-2 and TRBJ2-7; D possibly corresponds to TRBD1 (6 bases). The CDR3 consists of 17 residues. The V and J ends lost 1 base and 0 bases respectively, with 16 bases between them. The germline gives CDR1 SGHAT, CDR2 FQNNGV. In nucleotides, the CDR3 is TGTGCCAGCAGCTTAGGGAGGACAGCGGCTAGCTCCTACGAGCAGTACGTC. The encoded protein is CASSLGRTAASSYEQYV.

The rearrangement uses TRBV7-9 and TRBJ1-5; D perhaps matches TRBD1 (5 bases). Trimming removed 0 bases from V and 2 bases from J, with 11 bases in between. CDR1 is SEHNR, CDR2 FQNEAQ, per germline (reference sequence). This CDR3 has 16 amino acids. As DNA, the CDR3 is TGTGCCAGCAGCTTAGCGGGGGGGGATGGCAATCAGCCCCAGCATTTT. This codes for CASSLAGGDGNQPQHF.